This TCR beta chain is from a study of identical twins. TCRdb recomputed calls from the 5' RACE reads with MiXCR, one row per CDR3 protein. The profile shows some 710,000 distinct CDR3 sequences, around 6.1% of them singletons. The CDR3 totals 16 residues. Between the trimmed V and J ends, which lost 1 base and 5 bases, there was a span of 14 bases. Looked up from germline, CDR1 is LGHNA and CDR2 is YSLEER. The donors were all healthy and Caucasian. V gene TRBV4-3 combines with J gene TRBJ1-4, with D maybe TRBD1 (6 bases). The sequenced sample was naive T cells sorted from blood. This clonotype was sampled from a man between 18 and 29 years old in good health. The CDR3 nucleotides read TGCGCCAGCAGCCAAGCATACCGGACAGAGAATGAAAAACTGTTTTTT. Encoded protein: CASSQAYRTENEKLFF.